The source of this T cell receptor beta chain is a study of cytomegalovirus exposure and HLA in healthy donors. This CDR3 is 15 amino acids long. CDR1 is SGDLS, CDR2 YYNGEE, per germline. V was clipped by 0 bases and J by 0 bases, with 7 bases between them. Primers for the PCR totalled 60 Vbeta and 13 Jbeta. Clones were read by immunoSEQ multiplex PCR, and TCRdb kept only the in-frame ones, dropping some. Here the sample spans around 200,000 clones, 70% to 80% being singletons. What was sequenced was PBMCs. This clonotype originated in a girl aged 2 to 9 in good health and CMV-seronegative. This rearrangement joins TRBV9 to TRBJ1-5, with D unclear. CDR3 bases: TGTGCCAGCAGCGTAGCCGGGAATAGCAATCAGCCCCAGCATTTT. Translated: CASSVAGNSNQPQHF.